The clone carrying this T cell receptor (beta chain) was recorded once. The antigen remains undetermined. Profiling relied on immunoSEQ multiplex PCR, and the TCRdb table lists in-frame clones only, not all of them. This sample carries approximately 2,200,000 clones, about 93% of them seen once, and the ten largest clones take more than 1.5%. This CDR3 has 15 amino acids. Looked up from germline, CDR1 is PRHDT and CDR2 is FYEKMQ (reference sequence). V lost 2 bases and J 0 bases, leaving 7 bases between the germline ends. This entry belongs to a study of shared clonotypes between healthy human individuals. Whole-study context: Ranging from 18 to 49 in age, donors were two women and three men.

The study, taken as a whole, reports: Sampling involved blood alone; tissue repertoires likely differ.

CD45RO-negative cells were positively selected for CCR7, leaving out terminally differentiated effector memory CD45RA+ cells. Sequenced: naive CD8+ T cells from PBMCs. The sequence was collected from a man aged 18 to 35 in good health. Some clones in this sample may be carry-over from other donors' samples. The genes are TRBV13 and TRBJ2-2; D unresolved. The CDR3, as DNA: TGTGCCAGCAGCTTATATAGCTCGAACACCGGGGAGCTGTTTTTT. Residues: CASSLYSSNTGELFF.